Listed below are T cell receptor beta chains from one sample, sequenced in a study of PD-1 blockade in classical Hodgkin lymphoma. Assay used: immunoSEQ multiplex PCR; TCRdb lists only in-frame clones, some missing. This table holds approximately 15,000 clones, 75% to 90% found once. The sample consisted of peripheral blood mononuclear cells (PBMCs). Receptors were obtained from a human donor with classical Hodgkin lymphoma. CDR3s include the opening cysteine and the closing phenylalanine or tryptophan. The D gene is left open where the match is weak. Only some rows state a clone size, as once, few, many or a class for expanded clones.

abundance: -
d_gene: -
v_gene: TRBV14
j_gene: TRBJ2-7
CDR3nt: TGTGCCAGCAGTCATTGGGGTAGCTCCTACGAGCAGTACTTC
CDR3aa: CASSHWGSSYEQYF

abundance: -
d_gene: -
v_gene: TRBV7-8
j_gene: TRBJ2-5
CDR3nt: TGTGCCAGCAGCTCGCAAGAGACCCAGTACTTC
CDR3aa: CASSSQETQYF

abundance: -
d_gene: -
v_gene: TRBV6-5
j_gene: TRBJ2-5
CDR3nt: TGTGCCAGCGGGAGGGGGATGCAAGAGACCCAGTACTTC
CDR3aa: CASGRGMQETQYF

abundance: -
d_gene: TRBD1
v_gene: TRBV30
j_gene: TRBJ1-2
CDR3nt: TGTGCCTGGAACCCGGGACAGGGGTATGGCTACACCTTC
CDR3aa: CAWNPGQGYGYTF

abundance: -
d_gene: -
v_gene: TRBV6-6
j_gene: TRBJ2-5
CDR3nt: TGTGCCAGCAAGTCCAGACAAGAGACCCAGTACTTC
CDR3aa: CASKSRQETQYF

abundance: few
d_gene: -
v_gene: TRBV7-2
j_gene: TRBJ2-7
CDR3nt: TGTGCCAGCAGCAGACGGGATCCTACCGAGCAGTACTTC
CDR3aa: CASSRRDPTEQYF

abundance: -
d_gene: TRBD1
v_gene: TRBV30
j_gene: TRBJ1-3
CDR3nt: TGTGCCTGGAGTGGCCTTTGGACAGGGAGCTCTGGAAACACCATATATTTT
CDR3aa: CAWSGLWTGSSGNTIYF

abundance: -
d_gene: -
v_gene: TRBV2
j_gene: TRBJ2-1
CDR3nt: TGTGCCAGCAGTGAAAGTATGGGGATGATCTACAATGAGCAGTTCTTC
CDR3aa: CASSESMGMIYNEQFF

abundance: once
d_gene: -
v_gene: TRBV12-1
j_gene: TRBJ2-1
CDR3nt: TGTGCCAGCAGCCCCACGGACAGGGGTTCCTACAATGAGCAGTTCTTC
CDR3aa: CASSPTDRGSYNEQFF

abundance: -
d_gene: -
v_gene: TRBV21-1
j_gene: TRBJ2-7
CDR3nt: TGTGCCAGCAGCAAAGGGGAGGGGAGCTGGTCCTACGAGCAGTACTTC
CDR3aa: CASSKGEGSWSYEQYF